One and the same sample provided the 19 T cell receptor beta chains below, sequenced in a study of T cell repertoires in cytomegalovirus infection. MiXCR, applied by TCRdb to the reads, yields one record per CDR3 protein. The data hold more than 350,000 distinct CDR3 sequences, with approximately 30% observed a single time. Specimen: PBMCs. The receptors shown here come from a human donor in good health (CMV status not recorded). Some clones in this sample may be carry-over from other donors' samples.

This clonotype was recorded at least ten times. The gene calls are TRBV2 and TRBJ2-3, with 10 bases lining up with TRBD2. The CDR3 spans 15 residues. Germline V CDR1 and CDR2: SNHLY, FYNNEI. Trimming took 4 bases from V and 6 from J; bases not matched to a gene: 7. The CDR3 region has the DNA TGTGCCAGCAGTGGAGAACTAGCGGGGCGCGATACGCAGTATTTT. Translation gives CASSGELAGRDTQYF. The complete variable domain, with remaining parts taken from reference TRBV2 and TRBJ2-3, reads EPEVTQTPSHQVTQMGQEVILRCVPISNHLYFYWYRQILGQKVEFLVSFYNNEISEKSEIFDDQFSVERPDGSNFTLKIRSTKLEDSAMYFCASSGELAGRDTQYFGPGTRLTVL.

The CDR3 coding sequence is TGTGCCAGCACCCTCAGGACAGGGGTCACAGATACGCAGTATTTT. Translated: CASTLRTGVTDTQYF. The V gene is TRBV6-1, the J gene TRBJ2-3, with 9 nucleotides matching TRBD1. The length of the CDR3 is 15 residues. Looked up from germline, CDR1 is MNHNS and CDR2 is SASEGT. V lost 7 bases to trimming and J lost 2 bases; unmatched junction nucleotides: 7.

This clonotype has ten or more counts. This chain uses TRBV7-9 with TRBJ1-2, with D hard to call. Per the germline V gene, CDR1 is SEHNR and CDR2 is FQNEAQ (reference sequence). The V gene lost 2 bases and the J gene lost 3 bases, with 13 bases spanning the gap. The CDR3 length is 15 residues. The CDR3 coding sequence is TGTGCCAGCAGCTTACCCTGGGTTCATCACTATGGCTACACCTTC. Translated: CASSLPWVHHYGYTF.

This clonotype was found once. Since a much larger clone is just one base distant, this may be a read error. The conserved closing phenylalanine or tryptophan is absent in this CDR3, likely reflecting a read error. The chain recombines TRBV7-8 with TRBJ2-7, with D unresolved. The germline V and J ends were trimmed by 8 bases and 4 bases, with 12 bases remaining between them. This CDR3 contains 12 residues. Germline loops: CDR1 SGHVS, CDR2 FQNEAQ. For the CDR3, the DNA is TGTGCCAGCGGTCAGGATAGGTACGAGCAGTACTTA. This codes for CASGQDRYEQYL.

The chain carries TRBV11-2 and TRBJ1-5; D is unclear. This CDR3 has 16 residues. The germline V and J ends were trimmed by 4 bases and 1 base, with 14 bases remaining between them. The germline gives CDR1 SGHAT, CDR2 FQNNGV. The CDR3 DNA reads as TGTGCCAGCAGCTCAACAGCAAAGGGAAGCAATCAGCCCCAGCATTTT. Amino acid sequence: CASSSTAKGSNQPQHF.

Many counts were recorded for this clonotype. Here the CDR3 reads CASTLNGGAGADTQYF. CDR3 bases: TGTGCCAGCACCCTCAACGGGGGGGCCGGCGCAGATACGCAGTATTTT. The chain uses TRBV7-9 and TRBJ2-3; 8 bases agree with TRBD2. The CDR3 covers 16 residues. V was pared by 7 bases and J by 4 bases, with 13 bases of the junction left unmatched. Germline CDR1 reads SEHNR; CDR2 reads FQNEAQ (reference sequence).

This clonotype was recorded many times. The rearrangement joins TRBV7-6 to TRBJ1-1; maybe TRBD1 (5 bases). CDR3 length equals 15 residues. Germline V gene sequence: CDR1 SGHVS, CDR2 FNYEAQ. V was shortened by 1 base and J by 2 bases, with 11 bases between the two germline ends. CDR3 sequence: CASSLGFRANTEAFF. CDR3 DNA sequence: TGTGCCAGCAGCTTAGGGTTCAGGGCAAACACTGAAGCTTTCTTT. Variable domain in full (rest from reference TRBV7-6 and TRBJ1-1): GAGVSQSPRYKVTKRGQDVALRCDPISGHVSLYWYRQALGQGPEFLTYFNYEAQQDKSGLPNDRFSAERPEGSISTLTIQRTEQRDSAMYRCASSLGFRANTEAFFGQGTRLTVV.

The gene calls are TRBV19 and TRBJ1-5, with 7 bases lining up with TRBD1. With 5 bases clipped from V and 3 bases from J, the junction kept 4 bases outside the gene matches. Germline V gives CDR1 LNHDA, CDR2 SQIVND (reference sequence). The CDR3 extends over 14 amino acids. For the CDR3, the DNA is TGTGCCAGTAGTGCCGACAGGGTCAATCAGCCCCAGCATTTT. This translates into CASSADRVNQPQHF.

The V gene is TRBV19, the J gene TRBJ2-6; no reliable D call. V lost 3 bases and J lost 2, with 8 bases in between. The CDR3 spans 15 residues. CDR1 and CDR2 from the germline V gene are LNHDA and SQIVND (reference sequence). The CDR3 is CASSIGTPGANVLTF. DNA for the CDR3: TGTGCCAGTAGTATTGGTACCCCTGGGGCCAACGTCCTGACTTTC.

Ten or more counts support this clonotype. The chain is built from TRBV28 and TRBJ2-1; TRBD1 might be the D (6 bases). Looked up from germline, CDR1 is MDHEN and CDR2 is SYDVKM. There are 14 residues in the CDR3. The germline V and J ends were trimmed by 8 bases and 8 bases, with 19 bases remaining between them. The CDR3 coding sequence is TGTGCCAGCGGCCCTTTGCTAACAGGGTATGAGCAGTTCTTC. It translates to CASGPLLTGYEQFF.

The V gene is TRBV5-5, the J gene TRBJ2-6; no reliable D call. The CDR3 is made up of 20 amino acids. Trimming took off 3 bases at V and 3 bases at J, with 25 bases between the two ends. CDR1 is SGHKS and CDR2 is YYEKEE in the germline V gene (reference sequence). CDR3 in amino acids: CASSSSPSRLLVGGANVLTF. The CDR3 DNA reads TGTGCCAGCAGCTCGAGCCCTTCCCGCCTGCTTGTTGGTGGGGCCAACGTCCTGACTTTC.

This clonotype was recorded at least ten times. The chain joins TRBV27 to TRBJ2-1; 10 nucleotides match TRBD1. CDR1 and CDR2 from the germline V gene are MNHEY and SMNVEV (reference sequence). V was clipped by 3 bases and J by 7 bases; unmatched bases: 6. The CDR3 has 15 residues. The CDR3 is CASSFPGQGTNEQFF. For the CDR3, the DNA is TGTGCCAGCAGTTTCCCGGGACAGGGGACGAATGAGCAGTTCTTC.

Details on this clonotype: This may come from a read error, since a much larger clone is one base off. The chain links TRBV12-3 or TRBV12-4 to TRBJ2-7; no clear D. V was trimmed by 3 bases and J by 3 bases, leaving 15 bases between them. The CDR3 covers 15 residues. The CDR3 bases are TGTGCCAGCAGTTTGGGTGGTGGCTGGGACTACGAGCAGTACTTC. Its protein product is CASSLGGGWDYEQYF.

This clonotype was picked up many times. The chain is built from TRBV28 and TRBJ2-5; TRBD2 matches 8 bases. The CDR3 sequence is 18 residues long. Germline lookup yields CDR1 MDHEN and CDR2 SYDVKM. Trimming removed 5 bases from V and 6 bases from J; junction bases left unmatched: 20. CDR3 loop: CASSRVWASGFDVKTQYF. Written as DNA, the CDR3 is TGTGCCAGCAGTCGGGTCTGGGCTAGCGGGTTCGATGTGAAGACCCAGTACTTC.

The chain recombines TRBV12-3 or TRBV12-4 with TRBJ2-1; D call uncertain. The CDR3 loop spans 12 amino acids. Trimming cost V 4 bases and J 6 bases, with 7 bases left between them. The CDR3 DNA reads as TGTGCCAGCAGTTACAGTCCCAATGAGCAGTTCTTC. It codes for CASSYSPNEQFF.

The V gene is TRBV5-5, the J gene TRBJ1-5; 7 bases align to TRBD1. V lost 2 bases, J lost 4 bases, and 6 bases stayed unmatched. The CDR3 length is 15 residues. Germline loops: CDR1 SGHKS, CDR2 YYEKEE (reference sequence). The CDR3 here is CASSLGTDRNQPQHF. DNA of the CDR3: TGTGCCAGCAGCTTAGGGACAGACAGAAATCAGCCCCAGCATTTT.

As regards this clonotype: The germline gene is not matched at one end of the junction; a read error may be the cause. The CDR3 region has the DNA TGTTCCAGCAGCTCGGGGGGGTCGGTCAATCAGCCCCAGCATTTT. As protein: CSSSSGGSVNQPQHF. The gene calls are TRBV7-3 and TRBJ1-5; TRBD1 might be the D (5 bases). CDR1 SGHTA and CDR2 FQGTGA come from the germline V gene. The CDR3 length is 15 residues.

This clonotype was detected a few times. The chain has TRBV10-2 and TRBJ2-1, with D unclear. The CDR3 covers 12 residues. CDR1 WSHSY and CDR2 SAAADI come from the germline V gene. V shed 0 bases and J shed 3 bases, with 0 bases lying between them. In nucleotides, the CDR3 is TGCGCCAGCAGTGAGTCCTACAATGAGCAGTTCTTC. It is translated as CASSESYNEQFF.

About this clonotype itself: This may stem from a read error, because a much larger clone lies one nucleotide away. The chain carries TRBV28 and TRBJ1-5, with a tentative D call TRBD1 (5 bases). The germline V gene encodes CDR1 MDHEN and CDR2 SYDVKM. V dropped 8 bases and J dropped 0 bases, with 11 bases sitting between them. This CDR3 region has 14 residues. CDR3 in amino acids: CASCPTVSNQPQHF. CDR3 in DNA: TGTGCCAGCTGCCCGACAGTTAGCAATCAGCCCCAGCATTTT.